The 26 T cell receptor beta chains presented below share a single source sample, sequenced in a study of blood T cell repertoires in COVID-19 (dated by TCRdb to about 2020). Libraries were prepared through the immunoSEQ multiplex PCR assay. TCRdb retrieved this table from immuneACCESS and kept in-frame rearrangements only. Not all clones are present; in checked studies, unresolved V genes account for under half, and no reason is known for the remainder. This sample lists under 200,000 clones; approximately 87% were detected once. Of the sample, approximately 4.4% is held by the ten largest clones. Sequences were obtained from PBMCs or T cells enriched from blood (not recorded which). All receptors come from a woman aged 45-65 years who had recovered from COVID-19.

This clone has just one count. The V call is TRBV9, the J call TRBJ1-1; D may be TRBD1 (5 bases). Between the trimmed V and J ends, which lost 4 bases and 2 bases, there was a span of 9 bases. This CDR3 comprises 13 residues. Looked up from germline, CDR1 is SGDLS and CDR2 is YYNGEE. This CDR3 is CASSPQGNTEAFF. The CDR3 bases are TGTGCCAGCAGCCCCCAGGGTAACACTGAAGCTTTCTTT.

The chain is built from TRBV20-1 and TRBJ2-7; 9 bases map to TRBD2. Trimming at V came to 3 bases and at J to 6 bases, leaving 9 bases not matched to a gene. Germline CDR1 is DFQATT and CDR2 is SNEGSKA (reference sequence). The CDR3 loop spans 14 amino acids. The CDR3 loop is CSASKASGIAEQYV. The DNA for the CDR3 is TGCAGTGCTAGTAAGGCTAGCGGGATAGCCGAGCAGTACGTC.

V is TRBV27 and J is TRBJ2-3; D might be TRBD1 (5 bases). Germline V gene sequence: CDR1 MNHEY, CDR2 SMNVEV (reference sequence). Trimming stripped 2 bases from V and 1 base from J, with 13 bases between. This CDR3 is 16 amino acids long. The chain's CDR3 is CASSLGQGLGTDTQYF. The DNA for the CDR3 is TGTGCCAGCAGTTTAGGGCAGGGATTGGGCACAGATACGCAGTATTTT.

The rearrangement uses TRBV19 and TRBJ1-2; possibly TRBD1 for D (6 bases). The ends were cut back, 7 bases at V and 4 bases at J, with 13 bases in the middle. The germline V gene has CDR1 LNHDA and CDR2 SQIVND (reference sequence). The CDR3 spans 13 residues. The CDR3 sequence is CASTTGFGYGYTF. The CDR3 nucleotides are TGTGCCAGTACCACAGGGTTTGGCTATGGCTACACCTTC.

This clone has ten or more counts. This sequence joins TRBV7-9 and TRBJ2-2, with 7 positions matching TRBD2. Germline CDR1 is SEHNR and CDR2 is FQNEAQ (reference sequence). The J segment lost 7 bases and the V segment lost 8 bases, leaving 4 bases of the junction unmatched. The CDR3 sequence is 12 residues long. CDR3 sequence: CASFPGGGELFF. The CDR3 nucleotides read TGTGCCAGCTTCCCGGGAGGCGGGGAGCTGTTTTTT. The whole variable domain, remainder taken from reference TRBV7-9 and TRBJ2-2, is DTGVSQNPRHKITKRGQNVTFRCDPISEHNRLYWYRQTLGQGPEFLTYFQNEAQLEKSRLLSDRFSAERPKGSFSTLEIQRTEQGDSAMYLCASFPGGGELFFGEGSRLTVL.

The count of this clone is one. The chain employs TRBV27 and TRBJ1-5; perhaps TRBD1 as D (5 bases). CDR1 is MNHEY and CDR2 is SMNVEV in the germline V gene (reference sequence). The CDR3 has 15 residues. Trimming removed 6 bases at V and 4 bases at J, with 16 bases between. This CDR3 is CASRGQNPGNQPQHF. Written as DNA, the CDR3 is TGTGCCAGCAGAGGGCAGAATCCAGGGAATCAGCCCCAGCATTTT.

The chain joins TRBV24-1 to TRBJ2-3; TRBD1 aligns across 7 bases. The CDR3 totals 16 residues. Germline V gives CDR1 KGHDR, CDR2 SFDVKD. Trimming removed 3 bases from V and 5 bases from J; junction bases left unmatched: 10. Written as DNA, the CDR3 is TGTGCCACCAGTGATCCCGCTAGGGGGCCACAAGATACGCAGTATTTT. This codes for CATSDPARGPQDTQYF.

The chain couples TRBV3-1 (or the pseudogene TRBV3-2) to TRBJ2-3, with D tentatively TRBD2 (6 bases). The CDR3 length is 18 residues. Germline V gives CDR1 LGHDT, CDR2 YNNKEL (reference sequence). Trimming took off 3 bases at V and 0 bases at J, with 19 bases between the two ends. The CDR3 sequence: CASSQGGGRSSSTDTQYF. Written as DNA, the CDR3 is TGTGCCAGCAGCCAGGGGGGTGGTAGGTCTTCTAGCACAGATACGCAGTATTTT.

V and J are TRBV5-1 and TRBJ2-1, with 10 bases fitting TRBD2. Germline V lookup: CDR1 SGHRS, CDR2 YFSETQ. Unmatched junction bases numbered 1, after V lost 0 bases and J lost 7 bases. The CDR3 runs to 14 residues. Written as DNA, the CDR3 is TGCGCCAGCAGCTTGGCTAGCGGGAGAAATGAGCAGTTCTTC. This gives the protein CASSLASGRNEQFF.

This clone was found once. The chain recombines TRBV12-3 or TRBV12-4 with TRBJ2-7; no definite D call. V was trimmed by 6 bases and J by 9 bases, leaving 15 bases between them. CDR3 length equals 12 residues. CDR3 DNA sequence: TGTGCCAGCAGACAAACACGACAAGGGCAGTACGTC. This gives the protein CASRQTRQGQYV.

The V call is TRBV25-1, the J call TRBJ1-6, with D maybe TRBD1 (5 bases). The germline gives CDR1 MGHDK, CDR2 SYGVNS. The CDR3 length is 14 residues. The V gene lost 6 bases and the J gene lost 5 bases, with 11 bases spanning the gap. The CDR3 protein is CASRGGLNNSPLHF. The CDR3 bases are TGTGCCAGCAGGGGGGGACTGAATAATTCACCCCTCCACTTT. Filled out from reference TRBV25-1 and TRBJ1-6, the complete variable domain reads EADIYQTPRYLVIGTGKKITLECSQTMGHDKMYWYQQDPGMELHLIHYSYGVNSTEKGDLSSESTVSRIRTEHFPLTLESARPSHTSQYLCASRGGLNNSPLHFGNGTRLTVT.

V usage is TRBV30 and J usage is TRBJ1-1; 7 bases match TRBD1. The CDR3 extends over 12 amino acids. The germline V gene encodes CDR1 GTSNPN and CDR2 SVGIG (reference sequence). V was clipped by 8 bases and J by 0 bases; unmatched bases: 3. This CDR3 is CATGEMNTEAFF. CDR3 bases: TGTGCCACAGGGGAGATGAACACTGAAGCTTTCTTT. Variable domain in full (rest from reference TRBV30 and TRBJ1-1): SQTIHQWPATLVQPVGSPLSLECTVEGTSNPNLYWYRQAAGRGLQLLFYSVGIGQISSEVPQNLSASRPQDRQFILSSKKLLLSDSGFYLCATGEMNTEAFFGQGTRLTVV.

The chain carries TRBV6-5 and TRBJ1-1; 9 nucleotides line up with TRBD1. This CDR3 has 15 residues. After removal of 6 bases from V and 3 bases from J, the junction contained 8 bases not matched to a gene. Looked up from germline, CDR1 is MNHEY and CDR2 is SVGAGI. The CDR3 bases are TGTGCCAGCAGCCCCGGGACAGGGATGCACACTGAAGCTTTCTTT. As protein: CASSPGTGMHTEAFF.

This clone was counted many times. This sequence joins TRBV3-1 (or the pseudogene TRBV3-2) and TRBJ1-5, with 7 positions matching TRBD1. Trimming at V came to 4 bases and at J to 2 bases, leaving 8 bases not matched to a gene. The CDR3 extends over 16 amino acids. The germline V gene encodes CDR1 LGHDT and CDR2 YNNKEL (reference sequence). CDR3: CASSLYGQGGNQPQHF. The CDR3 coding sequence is TGTGCCAGCAGCCTCTACGGGCAGGGGGGCAATCAGCCCCAGCATTTT.

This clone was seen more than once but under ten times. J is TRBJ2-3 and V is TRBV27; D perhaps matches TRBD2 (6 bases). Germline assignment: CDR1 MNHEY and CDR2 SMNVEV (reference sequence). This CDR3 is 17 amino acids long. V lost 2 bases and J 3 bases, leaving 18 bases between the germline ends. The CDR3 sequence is CASSLLPPGEGTDTQYF. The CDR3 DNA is TGTGCCAGCAGTTTACTCCCACCGGGAGAGGGGACAGATACGCAGTATTTT.

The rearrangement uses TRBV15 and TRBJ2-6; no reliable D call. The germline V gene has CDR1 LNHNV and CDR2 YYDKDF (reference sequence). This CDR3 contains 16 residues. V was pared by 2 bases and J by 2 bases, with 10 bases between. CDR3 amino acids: CATSRTTAAGANVLTF. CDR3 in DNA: TGTGCCACCAGCAGAACCACTGCCGCTGGGGCCAACGTCCTGACTTTC.

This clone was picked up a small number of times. CDR3 in amino acids: CASGSSPLGVTGYTF. The CDR3 DNA is TGTGCCAGCGGAAGTTCCCCTCTCGGGGTAACGGGCTACACCTTC. The genes are TRBV28 and TRBJ1-2; D is uncertain. The CDR3 is 15 residues long. Germline CDR1 and CDR2: MDHEN and SYDVKM. The V end lost 8 bases, the J end lost 8 bases, and 24 bases lay between the germline ends.

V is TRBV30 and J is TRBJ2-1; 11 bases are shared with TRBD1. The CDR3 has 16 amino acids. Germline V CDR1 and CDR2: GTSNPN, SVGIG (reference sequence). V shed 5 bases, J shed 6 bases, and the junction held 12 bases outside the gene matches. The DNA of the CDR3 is TGTGCCTGGTCACCGGGACAGGGGGAGGTTGGCAATGAGCAGTTCTTC. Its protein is CAWSPGQGEVGNEQFF.

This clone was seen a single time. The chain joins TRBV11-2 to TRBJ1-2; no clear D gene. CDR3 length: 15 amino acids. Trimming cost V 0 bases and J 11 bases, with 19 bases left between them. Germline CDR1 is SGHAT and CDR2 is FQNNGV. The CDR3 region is CASSLDRGSYSGYTF. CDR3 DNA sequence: TGTGCCAGCAGCTTAGATCGAGGCTCCTACTCGGGATACACCTTC.

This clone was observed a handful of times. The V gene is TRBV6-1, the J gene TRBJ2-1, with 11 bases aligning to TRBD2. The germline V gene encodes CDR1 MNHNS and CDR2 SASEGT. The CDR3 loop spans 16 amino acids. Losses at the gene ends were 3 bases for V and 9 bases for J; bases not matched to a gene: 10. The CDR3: CASSDPPTSGIAEQFF. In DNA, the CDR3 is TGTGCCAGCAGTGACCCCCCGACTAGCGGGATAGCTGAGCAGTTCTTC.

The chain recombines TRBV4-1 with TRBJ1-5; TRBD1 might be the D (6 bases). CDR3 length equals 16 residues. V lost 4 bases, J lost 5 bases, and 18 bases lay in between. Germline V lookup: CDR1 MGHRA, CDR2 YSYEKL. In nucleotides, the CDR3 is TGCGCCAGCAGCCTTAGGGGTGGACAGAGGGATCAGCCCCAGCATTTT. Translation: CASSLRGGQRDQPQHF.

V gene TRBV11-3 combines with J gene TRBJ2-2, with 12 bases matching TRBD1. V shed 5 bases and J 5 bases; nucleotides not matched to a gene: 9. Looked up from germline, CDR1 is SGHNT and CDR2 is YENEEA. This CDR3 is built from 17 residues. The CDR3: CASSRRDRGRQTGELFF. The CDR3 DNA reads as TGTGCCAGCAGCCGAAGGGACAGGGGGCGTCAGACCGGGGAGCTGTTTTTT.

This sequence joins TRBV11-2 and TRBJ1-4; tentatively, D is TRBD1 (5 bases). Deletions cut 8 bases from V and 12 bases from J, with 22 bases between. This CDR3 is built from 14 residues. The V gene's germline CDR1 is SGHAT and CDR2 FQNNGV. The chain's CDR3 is CASSPGQGRFQLFF. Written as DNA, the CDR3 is TGTGCCAGCTCCCCGGGCCAGGGTCGATTTCAACTGTTTTTT.

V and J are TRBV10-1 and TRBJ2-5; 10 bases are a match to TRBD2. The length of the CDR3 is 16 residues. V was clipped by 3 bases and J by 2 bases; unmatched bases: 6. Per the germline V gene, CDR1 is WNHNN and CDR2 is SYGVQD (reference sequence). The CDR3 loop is CASSDPSGSGQETQYF. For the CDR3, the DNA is TGCGCCAGCAGTGACCCTAGCGGGAGTGGGCAAGAGACCCAGTACTTC.

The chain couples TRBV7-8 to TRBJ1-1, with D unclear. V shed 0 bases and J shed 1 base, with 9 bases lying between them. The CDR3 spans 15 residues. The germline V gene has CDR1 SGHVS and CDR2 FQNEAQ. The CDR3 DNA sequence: TGTGCCAGCAGCTTAGCGTTTGCGGGGAACACTGAAGCTTTCTTT. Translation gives CASSLAFAGNTEAFF.

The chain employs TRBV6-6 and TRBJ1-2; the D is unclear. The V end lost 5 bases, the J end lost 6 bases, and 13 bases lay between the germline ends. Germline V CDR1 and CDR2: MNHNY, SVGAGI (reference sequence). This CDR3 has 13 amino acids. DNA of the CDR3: TGTGCCAGCAGTCCGGTACACGGGAATGGCTACACCTTC. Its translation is CASSPVHGNGYTF.